The rows below give T cell receptor beta chains drawn from one sample of a study of T cell repertoires in cytomegalovirus infection. TCRdb redid the calling of the reads with MiXCR, one entry per CDR3 protein. The sample contains about 700,000 distinct CDR3 sequences, around 31% of which appear only once. These receptors have no identified antigens. Source: cultured PBMCs, taken from culture after CMV antigen stimulation. The source of these receptors is a human donor in good health (CMV status not recorded). Some clones in this sample may be carry-over from other donors' samples. The CDR3 runs from the conserved cysteine through the conserved F or W. The D gene is left open where the match is weak. Some rows have no size entry. The others give once, few or many, or a class for an expanded clone.

size,V,length,J,D,CDR3,DNA
.,TRBV2,14,TRBJ2-2,.,CASSEHSAAGELFF,TGTGCCAGCAGTGAACACAGCGCGGCCGGGGAGCTGTTTTTT
.,TRBV5-1,14,TRBJ2-5,.,CASSSTGTQETQYF,TGCGCCAGCAGCTCCACCGGGACCCAAGAGACCCAGTACTTC
.,TRBV18,12,TRBJ2-1,.,CASSPNRDEQFF,TGTGCCAGCTCACCAAACCGCGATGAGCAGTTCTTC
.,TRBV2,13,TRBJ2-5,TRBD2,CASRQTSDETQYF,TGTGCCAGCAGGCAGACTAGCGATGAGACCCAGTACTTC
few,TRBV7-8,16,TRBJ2-5,.,CASSSGTGWVIETQYF,TGTGCCAGCAGCTCCGGGACTGGATGGGTGATAGAGACCCAGTACTTC
few,TRBV7-9,16,TRBJ1-2,TRBD1,CASSLGGTGINYGYTF,TGTGCCAGCAGCTTAGGGGGGACAGGAATTAACTATGGCTACACCTTC
.,TRBV20-1,14,TRBJ1-1,.,CSARQGKMNTEAFF,TGCAGTGCTAGACAGGGAAAAATGAACACTGAAGCTTTCTTT
.,TRBV11-2,14,TRBJ2-7,TRBD2,CASSLLSAGGEQYF,TGTGCCAGCAGCTTACTCTCGGCGGGGGGCGAGCAGTACTTC
.,TRBV6-8,14,TRBJ1-3,TRBD1,CASRDRGGGNTIYF,TGTGCCAGCAGGGACAGGGGCGGAGGAAACACCATATATTTT
few,TRBV7-2,16,TRBJ2-1,.,CASSLGSSYSYNEQFF,TGTGCCAGCAGCTTAGGCAGCTCATACTCCTACAATGAGCAGTTCTTC
.,TRBV7-9,14,TRBJ2-1,TRBD1,CASSSGTDYNEQFF,TGTGCCAGCAGCTCCGGGACAGACTACAATGAGCAGTTCTTC
.,TRBV6-1,15,TRBJ1-5,.,CASSEWAGDNQPQHF,TGTGCCAGCAGTGAATGGGCGGGGGACAATCAGCCCCAGCATTTT
.,TRBV6-1,15,TRBJ1-3,.,CASSRPGAHGNTIYF,TGTGCCAGCAGCCGACCAGGGGCACATGGAAACACCATATATTTT
.,TRBV5-3,15,TRBJ2-5,.,CASSPGTIGSETQYF,TGTGCCAGCAGTCCCGGGACAATCGGGTCGGAGACCCAGTACTTC
few,TRBV18,17,TRBJ2-5,TRBD2,CASSPSTSGRYQETQYF,TGTGCCAGCTCACCATCGACTAGCGGCAGGTACCAAGAGACCCAGTACTTC